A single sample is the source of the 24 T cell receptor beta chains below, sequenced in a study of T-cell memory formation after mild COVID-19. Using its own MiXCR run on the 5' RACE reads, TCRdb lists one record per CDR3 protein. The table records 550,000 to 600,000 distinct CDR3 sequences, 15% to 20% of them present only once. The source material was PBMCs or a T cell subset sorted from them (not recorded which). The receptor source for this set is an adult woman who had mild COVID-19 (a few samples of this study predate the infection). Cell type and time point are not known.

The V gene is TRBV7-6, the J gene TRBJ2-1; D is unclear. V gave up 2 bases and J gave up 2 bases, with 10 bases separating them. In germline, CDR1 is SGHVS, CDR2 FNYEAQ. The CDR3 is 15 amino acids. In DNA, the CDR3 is TGTGCCAGCAGCTTACTGGCATCCACCTACAATGAGCAGTTCTTC. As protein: CASSLLASTYNEQFF.

This CDR3 reads CASSIEILSQGRTGANVLTF. The CDR3 DNA is TGTGCCAGTAGTATCGAAATTCTGAGCCAGGGTAGGACTGGGGCCAACGTCCTGACTTTC. The genes are TRBV19 and TRBJ2-6; D possibly corresponds to TRBD1 (5 bases). Germline CDR1 reads LNHDA; CDR2 reads SQIVND (reference sequence). V lost 3 bases and J 2 bases, leaving 23 bases between the germline ends. The length of the CDR3 is 20 residues.

CDR3 amino acids: CASSEGTGTGELFF. As DNA, the CDR3 is TGTGCCAGCAGCGAGGGGACAGGGACCGGGGAGCTGTTTTTT. The chain has TRBV7-3 and TRBJ2-2, with 9 bases fitting TRBD1. This CDR3 is 14 amino acids long. CDR1 is SGHTA, CDR2 FQGTGA, per germline. With 5 bases clipped from V and 5 bases from J, the junction kept 3 bases outside the gene matches.

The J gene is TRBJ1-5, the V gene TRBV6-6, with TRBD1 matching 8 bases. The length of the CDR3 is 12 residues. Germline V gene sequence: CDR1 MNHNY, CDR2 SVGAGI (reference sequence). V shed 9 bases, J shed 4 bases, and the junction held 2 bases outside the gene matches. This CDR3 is CASQGANQPQHF. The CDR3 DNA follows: TGTGCCAGTCAGGGGGCTAATCAGCCCCAGCATTTT.

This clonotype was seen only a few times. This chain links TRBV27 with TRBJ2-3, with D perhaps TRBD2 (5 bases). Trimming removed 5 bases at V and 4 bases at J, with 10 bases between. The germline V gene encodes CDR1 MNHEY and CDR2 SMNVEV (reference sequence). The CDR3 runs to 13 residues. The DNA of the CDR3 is TGTGCCAGCAGTCTCCGGACTCCAGATACGCAGTATTTT. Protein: CASSLRTPDTQYF.

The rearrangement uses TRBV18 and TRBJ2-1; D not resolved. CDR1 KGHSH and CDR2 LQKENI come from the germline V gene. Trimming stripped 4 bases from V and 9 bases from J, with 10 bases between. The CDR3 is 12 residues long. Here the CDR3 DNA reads TGTGCCAGCTCACTCTTAGAAGCTGAGCAGTTCTTC. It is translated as CASSLLEAEQFF.

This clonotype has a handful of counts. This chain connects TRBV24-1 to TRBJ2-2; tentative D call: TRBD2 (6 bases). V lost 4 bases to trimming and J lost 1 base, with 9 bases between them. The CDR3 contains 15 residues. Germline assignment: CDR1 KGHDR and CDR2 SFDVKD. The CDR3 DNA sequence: TGTGCCACCAGTGAGTCGACTAGGAACACCGGGGAGCTGTTTTTT. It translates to CATSESTRNTGELFF.

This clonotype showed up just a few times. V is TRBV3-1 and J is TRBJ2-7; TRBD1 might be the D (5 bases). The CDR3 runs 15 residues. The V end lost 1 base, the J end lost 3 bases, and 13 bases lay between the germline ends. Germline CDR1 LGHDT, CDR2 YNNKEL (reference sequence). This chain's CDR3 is CASSQVSGPNYEQYF. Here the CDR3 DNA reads TGTGCCAGCAGCCAAGTCTCAGGGCCAAACTACGAGCAGTACTTC.

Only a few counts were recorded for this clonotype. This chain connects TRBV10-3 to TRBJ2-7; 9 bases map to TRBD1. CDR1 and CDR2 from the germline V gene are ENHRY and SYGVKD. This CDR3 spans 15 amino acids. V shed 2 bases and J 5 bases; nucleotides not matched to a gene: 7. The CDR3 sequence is CAISEADRGNHEQYF. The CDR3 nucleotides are TGTGCCATCAGTGAGGCAGACAGGGGGAACCACGAGCAGTACTTC.

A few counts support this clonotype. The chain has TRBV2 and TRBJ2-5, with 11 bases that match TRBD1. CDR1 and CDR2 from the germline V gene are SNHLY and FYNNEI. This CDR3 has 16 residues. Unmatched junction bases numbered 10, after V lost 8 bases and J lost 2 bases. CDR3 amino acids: CASEGPGQGGQETQYF. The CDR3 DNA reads TGTGCCAGCGAAGGACCGGGACAGGGGGGTCAAGAGACCCAGTACTTC.

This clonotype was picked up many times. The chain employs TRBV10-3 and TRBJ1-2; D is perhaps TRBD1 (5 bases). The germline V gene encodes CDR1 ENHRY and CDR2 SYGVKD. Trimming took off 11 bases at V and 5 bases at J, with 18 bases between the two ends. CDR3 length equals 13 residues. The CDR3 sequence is CALRKGTGYGYTF. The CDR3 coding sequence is TGTGCCCTACGGAAAGGGACCGGTTATGGCTACACCTTC.

The CDR3 nucleotides read TGTGCCAGCAGCTTAGTGTCGGGGGTCTGGGTCCCCCTTAACAATGAGCAGTTCTTC. Protein product: CASSLVSGVWVPLNNEQFF. V and J are TRBV11-2 and TRBJ2-1; D is possibly TRBD2 (6 bases). Germline V gene sequence: CDR1 SGHAT, CDR2 FQNNGV. V was clipped by 1 base and J by 5 bases, with 24 bases between them. The length of the CDR3 is 19 residues.

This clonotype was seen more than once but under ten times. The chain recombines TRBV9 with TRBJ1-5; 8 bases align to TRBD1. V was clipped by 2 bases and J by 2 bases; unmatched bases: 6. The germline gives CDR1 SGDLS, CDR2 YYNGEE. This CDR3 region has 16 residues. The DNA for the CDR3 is TGTGCCAGCAGCGTCGGGGCAGGGGGCGGCAATCAGCCCCAGCATTTT. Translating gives CASSVGAGGGNQPQHF.

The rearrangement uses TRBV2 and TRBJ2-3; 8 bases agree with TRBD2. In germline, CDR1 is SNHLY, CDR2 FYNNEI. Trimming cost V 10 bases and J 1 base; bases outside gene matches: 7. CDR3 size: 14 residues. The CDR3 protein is CATRSGGGTDTQYF. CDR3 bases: TGTGCCACCAGGAGCGGGGGCGGCACAGATACGCAGTATTTT. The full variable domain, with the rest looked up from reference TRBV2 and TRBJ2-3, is EPEVTQTPSHQVTQMGQEVILRCVPISNHLYFYWYRQILGQKVEFLVSFYNNEISEKSEIFDDQFSVERPDGSNFTLKIRSTKLEDSAMYFCATRSGGGTDTQYFGPGTRLTVL.

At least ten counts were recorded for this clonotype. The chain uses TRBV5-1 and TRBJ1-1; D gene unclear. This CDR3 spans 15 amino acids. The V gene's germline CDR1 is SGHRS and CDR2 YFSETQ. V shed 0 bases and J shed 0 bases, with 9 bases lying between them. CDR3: CASSLDRIMNTEAFF. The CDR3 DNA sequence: TGCGCCAGCAGCTTGGACAGAATCATGAACACTGAAGCTTTCTTT.

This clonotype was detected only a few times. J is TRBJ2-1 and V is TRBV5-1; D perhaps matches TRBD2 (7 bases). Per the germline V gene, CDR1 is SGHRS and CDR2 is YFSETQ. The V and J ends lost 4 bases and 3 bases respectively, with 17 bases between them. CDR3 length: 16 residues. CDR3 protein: CASSNEARGGYNEQFF. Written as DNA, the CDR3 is TGCGCCAGCAGCAACGAAGCGAGGGGGGGCTACAATGAGCAGTTCTTC.

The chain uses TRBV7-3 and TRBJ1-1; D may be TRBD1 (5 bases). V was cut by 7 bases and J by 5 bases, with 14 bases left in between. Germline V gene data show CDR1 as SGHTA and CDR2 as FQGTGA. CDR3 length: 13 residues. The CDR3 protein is CASTLGVGTEAFF. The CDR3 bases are TGTGCCAGCACCTTGGGGGTTGGAACTGAAGCTTTCTTT.

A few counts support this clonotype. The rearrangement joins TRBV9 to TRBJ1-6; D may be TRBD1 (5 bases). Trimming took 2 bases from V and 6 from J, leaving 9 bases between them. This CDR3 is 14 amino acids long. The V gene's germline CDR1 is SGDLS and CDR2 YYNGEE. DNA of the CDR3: TGTGCCAGCAGCGTTCAGGGCGTTAATTCACCCCTCCACTTT. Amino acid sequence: CASSVQGVNSPLHF. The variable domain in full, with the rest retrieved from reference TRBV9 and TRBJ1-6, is DSGVTQTPKHLITATGQRVTLRCSPRSGDLSVYWYQQSLDQGLQFLIQYYNGEERAKGNILERFSAQQFPDLHSELNLSSLELGDSALYFCASSVQGVNSPLHFGNGTRLTVT.

The CDR3 is CASSSRTSGVYNEQFF. The CDR3, as DNA: TGCGCCAGCAGCTCTCGGACTAGCGGGGTCTACAATGAGCAGTTCTTC. This chain joins TRBV4-1 and TRBJ2-1, with 12 bases aligning to TRBD2. The germline V gene has CDR1 MGHRA and CDR2 YSYEKL. The CDR3 is 16 residues long. V trimming: 5 bases; J trimming: 3 bases; junction bases outside the gene matches: 5.

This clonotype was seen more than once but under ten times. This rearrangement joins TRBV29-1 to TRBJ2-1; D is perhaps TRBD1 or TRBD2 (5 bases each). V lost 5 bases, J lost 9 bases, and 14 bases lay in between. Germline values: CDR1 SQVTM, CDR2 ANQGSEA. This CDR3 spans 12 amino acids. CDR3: CSVRPGLGEQFF. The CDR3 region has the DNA TGCAGCGTTCGCCCGGGGCTTGGTGAGCAGTTCTTC.

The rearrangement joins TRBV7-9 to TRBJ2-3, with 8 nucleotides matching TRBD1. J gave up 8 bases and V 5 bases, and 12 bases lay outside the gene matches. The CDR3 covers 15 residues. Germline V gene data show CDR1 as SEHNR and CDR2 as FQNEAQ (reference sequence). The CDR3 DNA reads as TGTGCCAGCAGCCGATTAGACAGGGGAAGGGGTACGCAGTATTTT. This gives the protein CASSRLDRGRGTQYF.

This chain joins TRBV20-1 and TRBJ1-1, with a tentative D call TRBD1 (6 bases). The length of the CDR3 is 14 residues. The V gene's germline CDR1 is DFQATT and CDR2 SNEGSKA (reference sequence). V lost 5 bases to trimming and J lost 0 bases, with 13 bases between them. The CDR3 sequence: CSAYQGRMNTEAFF. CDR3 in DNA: TGCAGTGCTTACCAGGGGCGTATGAACACTGAAGCTTTCTTT.

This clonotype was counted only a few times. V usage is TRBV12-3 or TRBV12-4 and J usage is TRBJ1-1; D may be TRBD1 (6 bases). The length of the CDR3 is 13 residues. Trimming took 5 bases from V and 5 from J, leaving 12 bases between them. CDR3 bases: TGTGCCAGCAGTATGATTACAGGGACTGAAGCTTTCTTT. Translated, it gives CASSMITGTEAFF.

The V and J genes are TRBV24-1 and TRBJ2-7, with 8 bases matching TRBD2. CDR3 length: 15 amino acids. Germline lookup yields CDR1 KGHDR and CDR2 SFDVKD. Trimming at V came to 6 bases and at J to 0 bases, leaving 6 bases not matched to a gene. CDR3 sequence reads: CATSKGSGISYEQYF. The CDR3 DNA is TGTGCCACCAGTAAAGGTAGCGGGATCTCCTACGAGCAGTACTTC.